A single sample is the source of the 28 T cell receptor beta chains below, sequenced in a study of blood T cell repertoires in COVID-19. Using immunoSEQ multiplex PCR, the repertoire was profiled, and TCRdb retains in-frame clones only, with some absent. The profile covers about 220,000 clones, with 82% appearing a single time and less than 4% taken by the ten largest. The material sequenced was peripheral blood. Receptors were obtained from a woman older than 75 with acute or convalescent COVID-19.

The CDR3 DNA sequence: TGTGCCAGCAGCTTCGGGAGGGGCCCCTACAATGAGCAGTTCTTC. Protein product: CASSFGRGPYNEQFF. The V and J genes are TRBV7-2 and TRBJ2-1, with TRBD2 matching over 8 bases. Trimming cost V 3 bases and J 2 bases; bases outside gene matches: 3. The V gene's germline CDR1 is SGHTA and CDR2 FQGNSA. This CDR3 is 15 amino acids long.

J is TRBJ2-3 and V is TRBV30; 9 bases fit TRBD2. V dropped 7 bases and J dropped 4; count of bases not matched to a gene: 6. The CDR3 length is 13 residues. Germline CDR1 is GTSNPN and CDR2 is SVGIG (reference sequence). The CDR3 DNA follows: TGTGCCTATCCTAGCGGGGTTGCAGATACGCAGTATTTT. Encoded protein: CAYPSGVADTQYF.

The gene calls are TRBV4-1 and TRBJ2-1; 13 bases are shared with TRBD2. There are 17 residues in the CDR3. Germline V gene data show CDR1 as MGHRA and CDR2 as YSYEKL. Trimming removed 4 bases from V and 7 bases from J; junction bases left unmatched: 10. CDR3 sequence (DNA): TGCGCCAGCAGCCCCGGACTAGCGGGGGTGTTTCGAAATGAGCAGTTCTTC. As protein: CASSPGLAGVFRNEQFF.

V and J are TRBV6-5 and TRBJ1-1; 9 nucleotides align to TRBD1. With 4 bases clipped from V and 7 bases from J, the junction kept 1 base outside the gene matches. The CDR3 contains 12 residues. CDR1 is MNHEY, CDR2 SVGAGI, per germline. The CDR3 protein is CASSWGQGEAFF. Here the CDR3 DNA reads TGTGCCAGCAGTTGGGGACAGGGTGAAGCTTTCTTT.

This chain's CDR3 is CASSLLRNTEAFF. Here the CDR3 DNA reads TGTGCCAGCAGCTTACTACGGAACACTGAAGCTTTCTTT. The chain combines TRBV11-2 with TRBJ1-1; D is unclear. CDR1 SGHAT and CDR2 FQNNGV come from the germline V gene. The V gene lost 2 bases and the J gene lost 1 base, with 5 bases spanning the gap. This CDR3 has 13 amino acids.

The genes are TRBV28 and TRBJ1-2, with no clear D. Deletions cut 6 bases from V and 4 bases from J, with 9 bases between. CDR3 length equals 12 residues. Germline V gives CDR1 MDHEN, CDR2 SYDVKM. The CDR3 loop is CASSSLSYGYTF. The CDR3 DNA follows: TGTGCCAGCAGCTCCCTCAGCTATGGCTACACCTTC.

This clone was seen just once. The J gene is TRBJ2-1, the V gene TRBV18, with 13 bases lining up with TRBD2. The V gene end was trimmed by 6 bases and the J gene end by 4 bases; junction bases not matched to a gene: 6. This CDR3 spans 16 amino acids. The germline V gene encodes CDR1 KGHSH and CDR2 LQKENI. This CDR3 reads CASSPRTSGGYNEQFF. CDR3 nucleotide sequence: TGTGCCAGCTCCCCTCGGACTAGCGGGGGTTACAATGAGCAGTTCTTC.

The chain is built from TRBV3-1 (or the pseudogene TRBV3-2) and TRBJ1-3; maybe TRBD1 (6 bases). The CDR3 spans 15 residues. V gave up 2 bases and J gave up 0 bases, with 8 bases separating them. Germline V CDR1 and CDR2: LGHDT, YNNKEL (reference sequence). CDR3 residues: CASSQPQGSGNTIYF. The CDR3, as DNA: TGTGCCAGCAGCCAACCACAGGGCTCTGGAAACACCATATATTTT.

The J gene is TRBJ2-3, the V gene TRBV18, with 9 bases fitting TRBD2. The CDR3 covers 15 residues. The junction had 7 bases not matched to a gene; V was cut back by 9 bases and J by 0 bases. Per the germline V gene, CDR1 is KGHSH and CDR2 is LQKENI. The CDR3 sequence is CASRRGGSSTDTQYF. The DNA for the CDR3 is TGTGCCAGTCGGCGGGGGGGCTCTAGCACAGATACGCAGTATTTT.

The sample holds a few counts of this clone. The rearrangement uses TRBV3-1 (or the pseudogene TRBV3-2) and TRBJ2-7; D gene ambiguous. The CDR3 extends over 16 amino acids. Germline CDR1 LGHDT, CDR2 YNNKEL (reference sequence). V was pared by 3 bases and J by 0 bases, with 15 bases between. CDR3 DNA sequence: TGTGCCAGCAGCCATGCTGGGCCAGGAATCTCCTACGAGCAGTACTTC. Its protein product is CASSHAGPGISYEQYF.

The gene calls are TRBV5-8 and TRBJ2-3; 8 nucleotides agree with TRBD1. Per the germline V gene, CDR1 is SGHTS and CDR2 is YDEGEE. This CDR3 has 14 residues. The ends lost 2 bases at V and 5 bases at J; junction bases unmatched: 4. This CDR3 is CASSFSTGGDTQYF. The CDR3 DNA reads TGTGCCAGCAGCTTTAGCACAGGGGGAGATACGCAGTATTTT.

The sample holds one count of this clone. The chain is built from TRBV7-3 and TRBJ1-3, with a possible D match to TRBD1 (6 bases). The CDR3 spans 15 residues. The germline V gene encodes CDR1 SGHTA and CDR2 FQGTGA. The ends were cut back, 2 bases at V and 4 bases at J, with 12 bases in the middle. CDR3 amino acids: CASSLQGLGGNTIYF. The CDR3, as DNA: TGTGCCAGCAGCTTACAGGGGCTGGGAGGAAACACCATATATTTT.

CDR3 sequence reads: CASSSGTGKGLNEQFF. CDR3 DNA: TGTGCCAGCAGCTCGGGGACAGGAAAGGGTTTAAATGAGCAGTTCTTC. V and J are TRBV5-6 and TRBJ2-1, with 8 positions matching TRBD1. The CDR3 totals 16 residues. V was pared by 3 bases and J by 7 bases, with 12 bases of the junction left unmatched. CDR1 SGHDT and CDR2 YYEEEE come from the germline V gene.

Here the CDR3 reads CASSGFAGEAFF. The DNA for the CDR3 is TGTGCCAGTAGTGGTTTCGCAGGTGAAGCTTTCTTT. The chain employs TRBV19 and TRBJ1-1; D is undetermined. The CDR3 has 12 residues. Trimming cost V 5 bases and J 7 bases, with 11 bases left between them. Germline V CDR1 and CDR2: LNHDA, SQIVND (reference sequence).

This clone was observed a single time. The V gene is TRBV12-3 or TRBV12-4, the J gene TRBJ2-6; D is unresolved. CDR3 length equals 13 residues. V was cut by 6 bases and J by 1 base, with 4 bases left in between. Here the CDR3 reads CASSGSGANVLTF. CDR3 sequence (DNA): TGTGCCAGCAGCGGGTCTGGGGCCAACGTCCTGACTTTC.

This clone was seen more than once but under ten times. The chain couples TRBV19 to TRBJ2-1; weak D call: TRBD2 (6 bases). The length of the CDR3 is 17 residues. Germline V gives CDR1 LNHDA, CDR2 SQIVND (reference sequence). V was cut by 5 bases and J by 0 bases, with 17 bases left in between. CDR3 DNA: TGTGCCAGTAGTGTGTCCGTTCTAGCGAGCTCCTACAATGAGCAGTTCTTC. Its translation: CASSVSVLASSYNEQFF.

With respect to this clone: This same CDR3 is encoded by further DNA sequences in the sample. The V gene is TRBV18, the J gene TRBJ1-5; D is possibly TRBD1 (6 bases). The CDR3 runs to 14 residues. The germline V gene has CDR1 KGHSH and CDR2 LQKENI. V lost 2 bases and J 5 bases, leaving 10 bases between the germline ends. CDR3 region: CASSPKDRDQPQHF. The DNA of the CDR3 is TGTGCCAGCTCACCAAAGGACAGAGATCAGCCCCAGCATTTT. Together with reference TRBV18 and TRBJ1-5, the CDR3 gives the full variable domain: NAGVMQNPRHLVRRRGQEARLRCSPMKGHSHVYWYRQLPEEGLKFMVYLQKENIIDESGMPKERFSAEFPKEGPSILRIQQVVRGDSAAYFCASSPKDRDQPQHFGDGTRLSIL.

This clone was recorded once. At the DNA level, this CDR3 is encoded by other sequences in the same sample as well. V gene TRBV11-2 combines with J gene TRBJ1-1; perhaps TRBD1 as D (5 bases). The V and J ends lost 3 bases and 4 bases respectively, with 9 bases between them. CDR3 length: 13 amino acids. From germline, CDR1 is SGHAT and CDR2 FQNNGV. DNA of the CDR3: TGTGCCAGCAGCTTTCAGGGAGGCACTGAAGCTTTCTTT. It yields the protein CASSFQGGTEAFF.

The chain recombines TRBV10-3 with TRBJ1-4, with D possibly matching TRBD1 (6 bases). V was clipped by 1 base and J by 4 bases, with 7 bases between them. Germline loops: CDR1 ENHRY, CDR2 SYGVKD. The CDR3 extends over 14 amino acids. The CDR3 nucleotides are TGTGCCATCAGTGAGTACAGGGATAATGAAAAACTGTTTTTT. This sequence encodes CAISEYRDNEKLFF.

The chain uses TRBV7-2 and TRBJ2-3, with a weak D call TRBD2 (6 bases). Trimming cost V 1 base and J 1 base, with 15 bases left between them. The V gene's germline CDR1 is SGHTA and CDR2 FQGNSA. This CDR3 has 17 amino acids. The CDR3 loop reads CASSLGPAGSGTDTQYF. CDR3 bases: TGTGCCAGCAGCTTAGGCCCGGCGGGGTCGGGCACAGATACGCAGTATTTT.

The genes are TRBV5-6 and TRBJ2-2; 9 nucleotides line up with TRBD1. This CDR3 comprises 15 residues. V was clipped by 3 bases and J by 5 bases; unmatched bases: 5. CDR1 is SGHDT and CDR2 is YYEEEE in the germline V gene. The CDR3 DNA reads as TGTGCCAGCAGCTGGGGACAGGGAGGGACCGGGGAGCTGTTTTTT. It encodes CASSWGQGGTGELFF. Full variable domain (missing parts from reference TRBV5-6 and TRBJ2-2): DAGVTQSPTHLIKTRGQQVTLRCSPKSGHDTVSWYQQALGQGPQFIFQYYEEEERQRGNFPDRFSGHQFPNYSSELNVNALLLGDSALYLCASSWGQGGTGELFFGEGSRLTVL.

The chain combines TRBV11-2 with TRBJ2-3; 8 nucleotides match TRBD2. Germline CDR1 reads SGHAT; CDR2 reads FQNNGV. There are 17 residues in the CDR3. The V gene end was trimmed by 1 base and the J gene end by 2 bases; junction bases not matched to a gene: 8. The CDR3 nucleotides are TGTGCCAGCAGCTTAGCGTCTGCGGGGGGCTTCACAGATACGCAGTATTTT. Residues: CASSLASAGGFTDTQYF.

The chain uses TRBV7-2 and TRBJ1-2; 10 nucleotides match TRBD1. CDR1 is SGHTA and CDR2 is FQGNSA in the germline V gene. The CDR3 covers 14 residues. V shed 6 bases and J 11 bases; nucleotides not matched to a gene: 12. The CDR3 DNA is TGTGCCAGCAGTATTGGGGGGACAGGGGAGAGTTACACCTTC. Protein: CASSIGGTGESYTF.

This chain links TRBV7-9 with TRBJ1-3; the D is unclear. The CDR3 has 16 residues. V lost 1 base to trimming and J lost 2 bases, with 12 bases between them. From germline, CDR1 is SEHNR and CDR2 FQNEAQ (reference sequence). As DNA, the CDR3 is TGTGCCAGCAGCTTAGATTCCCCCGGGGCTGGAAACACCATATATTTT. Translating gives CASSLDSPGAGNTIYF.

The V call is TRBV19, the J call TRBJ1-1; tentatively, D is TRBD1 (5 bases). This CDR3 region has 15 residues. Germline lookup yields CDR1 LNHDA and CDR2 SQIVND (reference sequence). The V and J ends lost 3 bases and 5 bases respectively, with 16 bases between them. The CDR3 spells CASSIPGGPETEAFF. The CDR3 nucleotides are TGTGCCAGTAGTATCCCCGGGGGTCCGGAAACTGAAGCTTTCTTT. Full variable domain (outside the CDR3, taken from reference TRBV19 and TRBJ1-1): DGGITQSPKYLFRKEGQNVTLSCEQNLNHDAMYWYRQDPGQGLRLIYYSQIVNDFQKGDIAEGYSVSREKKESFPLTVTSAQKNPTAFYLCASSIPGGPETEAFFGQGTRLTVV.

The chain links TRBV19 to TRBJ1-4, with TRBD1 identical over 7 bases. V trimming: 4 bases; J trimming: 8 bases; junction bases outside the gene matches: 7. Germline lookup yields CDR1 LNHDA and CDR2 SQIVND (reference sequence). The CDR3 runs to 14 residues. CDR3 in DNA: TGTGCCAGTAGTACCGTCACAGGGGCCGAAAAACTGTTTTTT. Translated, it gives CASSTVTGAEKLFF.

The chain joins TRBV10-2 to TRBJ2-5; 11 bases map to TRBD2. The CDR3 consists of 15 residues. The V gene end was trimmed by 7 bases and the J gene end by 2 bases; junction bases not matched to a gene: 6. Germline loops: CDR1 WSHSY, CDR2 SAAADI. CDR3 DNA: TGCGCCAGCACCTCAACTAGCGGGGGTCAAGAGACCCAGTACTTC. This encodes CASTSTSGGQETQYF.

The genes are TRBV7-6 and TRBJ2-7; TRBD1 matches at 11 bases. Trimming took 1 base from V and 4 from J; bases not matched to a gene: 9. CDR1 and CDR2 (germline): SGHVS, FNYEAQ. The CDR3 spans 17 residues. CDR3 sequence reads: CASSLGTGGDFGYEQYF. CDR3 DNA: TGTGCCAGCAGCTTAGGGACAGGGGGCGATTTTGGTTACGAGCAGTACTTC.